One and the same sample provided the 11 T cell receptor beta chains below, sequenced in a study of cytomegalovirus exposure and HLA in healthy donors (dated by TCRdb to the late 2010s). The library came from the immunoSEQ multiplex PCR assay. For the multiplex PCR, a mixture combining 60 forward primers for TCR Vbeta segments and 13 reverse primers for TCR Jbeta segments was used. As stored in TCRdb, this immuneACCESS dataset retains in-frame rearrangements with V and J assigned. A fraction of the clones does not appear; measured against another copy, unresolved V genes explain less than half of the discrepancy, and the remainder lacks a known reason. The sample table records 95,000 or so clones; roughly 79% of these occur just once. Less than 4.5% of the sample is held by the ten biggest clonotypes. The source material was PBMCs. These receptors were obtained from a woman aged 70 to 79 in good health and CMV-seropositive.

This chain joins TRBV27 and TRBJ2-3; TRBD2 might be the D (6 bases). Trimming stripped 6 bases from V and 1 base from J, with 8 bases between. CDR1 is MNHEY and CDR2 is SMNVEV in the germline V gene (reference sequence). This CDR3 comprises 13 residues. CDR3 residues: CASRGLGTDTQYF. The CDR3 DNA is TGTGCCAGCAGGGGACTCGGCACAGATACGCAGTATTTT.

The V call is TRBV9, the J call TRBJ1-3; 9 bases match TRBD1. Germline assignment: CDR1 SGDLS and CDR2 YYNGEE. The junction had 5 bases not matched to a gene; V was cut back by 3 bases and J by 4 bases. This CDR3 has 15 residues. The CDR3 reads CASSATGGSGNTIYF. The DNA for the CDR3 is TGTGCCAGCAGCGCCACAGGGGGCTCAGGAAACACCATATATTTT.

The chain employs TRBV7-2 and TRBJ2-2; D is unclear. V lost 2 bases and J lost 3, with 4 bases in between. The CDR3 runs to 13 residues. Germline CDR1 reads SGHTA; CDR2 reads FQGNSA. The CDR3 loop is CASSLLDTGELFF. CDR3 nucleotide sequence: TGTGCCAGCAGCTTACTCGACACCGGGGAGCTGTTTTTT.

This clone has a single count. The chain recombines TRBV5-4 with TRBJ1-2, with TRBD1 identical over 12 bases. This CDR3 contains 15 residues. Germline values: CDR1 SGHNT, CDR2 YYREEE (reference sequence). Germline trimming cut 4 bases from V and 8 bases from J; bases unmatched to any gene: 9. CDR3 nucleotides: TGTGCCAGCAGCGGCGGGACAGGGGGCACCTACGGCTACACCTTC. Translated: CASSGGTGGTYGYTF.

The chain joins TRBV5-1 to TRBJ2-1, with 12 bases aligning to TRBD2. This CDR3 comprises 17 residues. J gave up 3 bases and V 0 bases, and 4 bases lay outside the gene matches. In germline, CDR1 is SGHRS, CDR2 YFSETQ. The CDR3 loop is CASSLVASGRGYNEQFF. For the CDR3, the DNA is TGCGCCAGCAGCTTGGTGGCTAGCGGGAGGGGCTACAATGAGCAGTTCTTC.

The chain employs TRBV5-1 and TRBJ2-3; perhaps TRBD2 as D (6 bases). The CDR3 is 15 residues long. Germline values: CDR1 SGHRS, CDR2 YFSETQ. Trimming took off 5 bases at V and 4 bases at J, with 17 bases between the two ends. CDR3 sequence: CASRVADGGPDTQYF. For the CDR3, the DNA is TGCGCCAGCAGGGTAGCGGACGGAGGCCCAGATACGCAGTATTTT.

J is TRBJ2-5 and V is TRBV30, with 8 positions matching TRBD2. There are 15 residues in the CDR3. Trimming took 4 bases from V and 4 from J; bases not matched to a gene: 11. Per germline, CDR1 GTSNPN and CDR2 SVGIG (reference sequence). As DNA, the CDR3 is TGTGCCTGGACTAGCGGGCTAAGTGGTAGAGAGACCCAGTACTTC. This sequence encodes CAWTSGLSGRETQYF.

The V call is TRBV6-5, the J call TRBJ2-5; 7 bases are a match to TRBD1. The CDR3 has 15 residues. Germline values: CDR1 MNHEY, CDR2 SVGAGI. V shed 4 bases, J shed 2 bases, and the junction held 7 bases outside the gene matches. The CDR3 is CASSSGQAGQETQYF. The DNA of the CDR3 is TGTGCCAGCAGTTCCGGACAGGCGGGTCAAGAGACCCAGTACTTC.

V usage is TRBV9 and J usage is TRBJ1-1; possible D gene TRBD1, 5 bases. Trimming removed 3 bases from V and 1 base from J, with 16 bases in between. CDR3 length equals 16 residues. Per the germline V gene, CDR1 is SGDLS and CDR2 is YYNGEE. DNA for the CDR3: TGTGCCAGCAGCGCCTCAGCGGGACCCCCGAACACTGAAGCTTTCTTT. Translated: CASSASAGPPNTEAFF.

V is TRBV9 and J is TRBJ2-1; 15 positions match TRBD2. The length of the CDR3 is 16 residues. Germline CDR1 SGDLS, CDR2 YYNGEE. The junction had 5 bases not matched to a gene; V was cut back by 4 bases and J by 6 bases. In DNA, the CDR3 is TGTGCCAGCAGCCCCAGGACTAGCGGGAGGGTCAATGAGCAGTTCTTC. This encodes CASSPRTSGRVNEQFF.

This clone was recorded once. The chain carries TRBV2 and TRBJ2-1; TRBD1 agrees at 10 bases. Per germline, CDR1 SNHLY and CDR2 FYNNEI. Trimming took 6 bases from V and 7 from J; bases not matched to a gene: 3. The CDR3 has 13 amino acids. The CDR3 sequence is CASSGQGENEQFF. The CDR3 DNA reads TGTGCCAGCAGCGGACAGGGGGAAAATGAGCAGTTCTTC.